The source of this T cell receptor (beta chain) is a study of blood T cell repertoires in COVID-19. Study-wide context: Spain, Italy and the United States supplied samples that represented acute and convalescent COVID-19. T cells, B-cell-depleted T cells, or PBMCs provided the cDNA or gDNA that served as material.

Authors' processing steps: Cell counts per sample came from amplifying reference gene primers. TCRdb's table, derived via immunoSEQ multiplex PCR, lists solely in-frame clones and lacks some. That table is the source of V, J and clone size, and D and trimming were worked out from the DNA. The table records around 190,000 clones, 76% of them present only once. CDR1 is MNHEY and CDR2 is SVGAGI in the germline V gene. Between the trimmed V and J ends, which lost 0 bases and 2 bases, there was a span of 10 bases. The CDR3 is 15 amino acids. The sequenced material came from peripheral blood. The TCR originated in a woman in her 50s with active or convalescent COVID-19. The chain is built from TRBV6-5 and TRBJ1-2, with D possibly TRBD1 on 6 matching bases. CDR3 amino acids: CASSYSGRGNYGYTF. The CDR3 nucleotides are TGTGCCAGCAGTTACTCGGGCAGGGGAAACTATGGCTACACCTTC.